This T cell receptor beta chain stems from a study of patients and donors after allogeneic stem cell transplantation. This clonotype is judged medium-sized. TCRdb re-called the RT-PCR reads through MiXCR, storing one row per CDR3 protein. The data hold roughly 2,000 distinct CDR3 sequences, with 14% observed a single time. Sequencing used blood, either unsorted or a sorted T cell fraction (not recorded which). This receptor was taken from a human donor who was either an allogeneic HSCT recipient or a stem cell or donor lymphocyte infusion donor (not recorded which). It is not recorded whose cells these are; they may come from a transplant donor.

CDR3 sequence reads: CAAVGTDTQYF. The CDR3 DNA reads as TGCGCCGCTGTCGGCACAGATACGCAGTATTTT. The chain combines TRBV20-1 with TRBJ2-3; D remains ambiguous. In germline, CDR1 is DFQATT, CDR2 SNEGSKA (reference sequence). The CDR3 has 11 residues.